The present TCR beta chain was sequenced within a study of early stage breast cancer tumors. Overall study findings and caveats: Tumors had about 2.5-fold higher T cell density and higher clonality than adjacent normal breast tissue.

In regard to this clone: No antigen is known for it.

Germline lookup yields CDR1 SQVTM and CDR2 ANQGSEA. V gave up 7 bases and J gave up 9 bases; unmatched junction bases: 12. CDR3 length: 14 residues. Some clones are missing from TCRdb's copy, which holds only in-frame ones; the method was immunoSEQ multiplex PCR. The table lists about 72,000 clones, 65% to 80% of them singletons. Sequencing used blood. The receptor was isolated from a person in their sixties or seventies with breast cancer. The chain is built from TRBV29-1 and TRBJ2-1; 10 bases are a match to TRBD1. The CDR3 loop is CSADPGTGVGEQFF. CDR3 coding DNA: TGCAGCGCAGACCCAGGGACAGGGGTCGGTGAGCAGTTCTTC.